This TCR beta chain was identified during a study of vaccination and CD4 T cells after COVID-19 (dated by TCRdb to the early 2020s). In terms of the full investigation: Every convalescent patient had a positive nasal swab PCR test for SARS-CoV-2, with mild disease in 9 or 10 patients and severe disease in one. The time from the second vaccine dose to post-vaccine blood sampling had a median of around 72 days and ranged from about 13 to 250 days. Participants got two doses of the Pfizer-BioNTech BNT162b2 vaccine (n=8) or two doses of the Moderna mRNA-1273 vaccine (n=2). The cultures were stimulated with overlapping spike peptide pools from SARS-CoV-2 and from the common cold coronaviruses HCoV-NL63, HCoV-OC43 and HCoV-229E. Post-COVID blood samples were collected from convalescent patients a median of around 96 days after diagnosis, with a range of about 30 to 161 days. In control cultures, a CEFX viral epitope pool was used as positive control, an HIV-1 Nef peptide pool was used as negative control, or no peptide was added. The spike-specific CD4+ TCR repertoire was compared before and after mRNA vaccination in approximately ten COVID-19 convalescent patients and a few infection-naive healthy vaccine recipients. The convalescent cohort included six males and four females, with two Hispanic individuals, seven Caucasians, two Asians and one multiracial person. Overall study results and their limits: Although the median number of SARS-CoV-2-reactive clonotypes went up from roughly 23 after infection to 35 to 40 after vaccination, the increase was not significant. Among convalescent patients, a median about 86% of the SARS-CoV-2-reactive clones seen after vaccination appeared only after vaccination, which suggests priming specific to the vaccine. The study included relatively few convalescent patients and did not analyze early timepoints after natural infection. Nearly all vaccine-specific clones in convalescent patients (304 of 307) were mono-reactive for SARS-CoV-2 spike rather than cross-reactive with common cold coronaviruses.

Library preparation employed PCR. TCR sequencing of DNA from cultured CD4+ T cells used the Oncomine TCR Beta short-read assay at the Johns Hopkins FTIC core. The QIAamp micro DNA kit was used to extract genomic DNA from the cultured CD4+ T cells. Oncomine TCR Beta libraries made from cultured CD4+ T cells were pooled using unique dual indexes and sequenced on an Illumina iSeq 100. Processing in the source paper ran as follows. Non-productive sequences were removed, and CDR3s not starting with C, not ending with F or W, or shorter than 7 amino acids were discarded. The MANAFEST web application was used to identify antigen-specific clonotypes by comparing peptide-stimulated wells against reference wells and other culture wells. For a clone to be called positive, the clone needed an FDR below 0.05, an odds ratio above 5, and a productive frequency above 0.1% in at least two of three replicate wells. Clonotypes that were significantly expanded in both SARS-CoV-2 spike wells and at least one common cold coronavirus spike condition were defined as cross-reactive. CDR3 homology was assessed with Levenshtein distances (stringdist) and unrooted phylogenetic trees (ape) in R version 3.6.1. Starting from the raw public reads, TCRdb applied fastp trimming at Q25, assembled clones with MiXCR and retained in-frame beta chains. Every distinct CDR3 protein forms one entry, paired with its most common genes and DNA. TCRdb's processing, not the authors' own work, is the source of the V and J calls. Within this sample are roughly 10,000 distinct CDR3 sequences, with roughly 50% of them counted one time only. In total, the top ten clones hold 10% to 15% of the sample.

This specimen's treatment or condition label, per the study, means: roughly 10-day PBMC culture with coronavirus spike peptide pools or control peptides (ViraFEST assay). To expand antigen-specific T cells with peptide pools and then pick out the expanded clonotypes through TCR sequencing, the study relied on the ViraFEST assay. Positive SARS-CoV-2 PCR tests in the convalescent patients dated from March to December 2020, before Alpha, Beta and Delta variants emerged in the United States. Each well held 2 million or so PBMCs cultured in IMDM containing roughly 5.5% human AB serum and around 10 IU/ml IL-2, with roughly 9.2 ug/ml peptide pools added. On days 3 and 7, half of the culture medium was replaced with fresh IL-2-containing medium. CD4+ T cells were isolated after approximately ten days of culture through negative selection using the EasySep CD4+ T cell isolation kit. Ficoll-Paque Plus gradient centrifugation was used to isolate PBMCs from whole blood, and the isolated PBMCs were then either used fresh or cryopreserved at -140C. Triplicate wells were generally used for each culture condition.

From its cysteine to its phenylalanine, the CDR3 spans 14 amino acids. This entry keeps only the CDR3 DNA: 42 bases, framed from base 1. The germline V gene (reference sequence) provides CDR1 LNHNV and CDR2 YYDKDF. V loses 0 bases, J loses 7 bases, and the germline ends lie 12 bases apart. A remark on this clonotype: Its binding antigen is unknown. No much larger clonotype is one base removed from it; base qualities were not supplied.

The clonotype comes from a human donor who had recovered from COVID-19. The source material was CD4+ T cells from blood, cultured in vitro. The chain is encoded by TRBV15 joined to TRBJ1-2; no confident D gene assignment can be made. The sequence in DNA is TGTGCCACCAGCAGAGATTATAGGGTAACTGGCTACACCTTC. Translated, this gives CATSRDYRVTGYTF.